This T cell receptor (beta chain) was identified during a study of blood T cell repertoires in COVID-19. For the study at large: COVID-19 samples, acute and convalescent, were from the United States, Italy and Spain. Nucleic acid was either cDNA or gDNA, and it came from T cells, B-cell-depleted T cells, or PBMCs.

The method was immunoSEQ multiplex PCR; TCRdb's version includes in-frame clones alone and lacks a portion of them. The profile shows around 380,000 clones, about four fifths of them singletons. J gave up 5 bases and V 4 bases, and 9 bases lay outside the gene matches. CDR1 is SEHNR and CDR2 is FQNEAQ in the germline V gene (reference sequence). The CDR3 contains 15 residues. The source is a human donor with acute or convalescent COVID-19. The donor label of this sample is uncertain. Sequencing was performed on peripheral blood. The chain recombines TRBV7-9 with TRBJ2-5, with TRBD2 matching over 8 bases. The DNA of the CDR3 is TGTGCCAGCAGCTACGCTAGCGGGCCGGGGGAGACCCAGTACTTC. Protein: CASSYASGPGETQYF.